Sequencing of this T cell receptor (beta chain) was carried out in a study of blood T cell repertoires in COVID-19. Study summary: Samples of COVID-19 (acute and convalescent) were obtained from the United States, Italy and Spain.

Using immunoSEQ multiplex PCR, the repertoire was profiled, and TCRdb retains in-frame clones only, with some absent. The sample has 160,000 or so clones; about 81% are singletons. V lost 4 bases to trimming and J lost 6 bases, with 20 bases between them. The CDR3 is made up of 16 amino acids. Germline V gene lookup returns CDR1 SGHKS and CDR2 YYEKEE (reference sequence). The genes are TRBV5-5 and TRBJ1-5; D uncertain. This receptor was obtained from a human donor in a cohort sampled during active COVID-19. Sample: peripheral blood. The CDR3 nucleotides read TGTGCCAGCAGCCTGGAACCCCCTGAGGCGGGTCAGCCCCAGCATTTT. Protein sequence: CASSLEPPEAGQPQHF. Looking up the rest from reference TRBV5-5 and TRBJ1-5 gives the full variable domain: DAGVTQSPTHLIKTRGQQVTLRCSPISGHKSVSWYQQVLGQGPQFIFQYYEKEERGRGNFPDRFSARQFPNYSSELNVNALLLGDSALYLCASSLEPPEAGQPQHFGDGTRLSIL.